The 2 T cell receptor beta chains presented below share a single source sample, sequenced in a study of cytomegalovirus exposure and HLA in healthy donors. With 60 Vbeta and 13 Jbeta primers, the PCR was carried out. Profiling relied on immunoSEQ multiplex PCR, and the TCRdb table lists in-frame clones only, not all of them. The profile shows about 150,000 clones, approximately 88% of them singletons. The material sequenced was PBMCs. All receptors come from a woman aged 40 to 55 in good health and CMV-seronegative.

The rearrangement links TRBV15 to TRBJ2-4, with a possible D match to TRBD2 (5 bases). Germline CDR1 is LNHNV and CDR2 is YYDKDF (reference sequence). V lost 3 bases to trimming and J lost 1 base, with 19 bases between them. The CDR3 consists of 18 residues. This chain's CDR3 is CATSRDGPRGIAKNIQYF. The CDR3 bases are TGTGCCACCAGCAGGGATGGCCCACGGGGTATTGCCAAAAACATTCAGTACTTC.

This clone has more than one count but fewer than ten. The chain employs TRBV6-6 and TRBJ1-5; possible D gene TRBD1, 5 bases. The CDR3 loop spans 13 amino acids. The ends were cut back, 4 bases at V and 9 bases at J, with 13 bases in the middle. The germline V gene encodes CDR1 MNHNY and CDR2 SVGAGI (reference sequence). CDR3 in amino acids: CASSSGDSTPQHF. Here the CDR3 DNA reads TGTGCCAGCAGTTCCGGGGACTCAACGCCCCAGCATTTT.